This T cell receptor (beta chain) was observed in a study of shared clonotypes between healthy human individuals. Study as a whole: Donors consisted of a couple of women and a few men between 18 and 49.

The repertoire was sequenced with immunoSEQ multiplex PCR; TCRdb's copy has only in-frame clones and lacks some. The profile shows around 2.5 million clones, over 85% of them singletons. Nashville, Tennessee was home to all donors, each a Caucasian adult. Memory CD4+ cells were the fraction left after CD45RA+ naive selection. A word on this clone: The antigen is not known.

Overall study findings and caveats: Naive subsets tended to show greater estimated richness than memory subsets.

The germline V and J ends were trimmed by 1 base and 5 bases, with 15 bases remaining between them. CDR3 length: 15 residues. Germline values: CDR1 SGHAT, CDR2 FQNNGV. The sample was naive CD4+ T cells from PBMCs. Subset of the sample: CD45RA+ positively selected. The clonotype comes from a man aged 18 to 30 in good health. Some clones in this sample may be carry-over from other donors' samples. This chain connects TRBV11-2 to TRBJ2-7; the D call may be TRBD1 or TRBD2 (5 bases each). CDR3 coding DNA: TGTGCCAGCAGCTTAGTGGGGACGGTCACCCACGAGCAGTACTTC. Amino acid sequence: CASSLVGTVTHEQYF.